The entry below gives a single T cell receptor (beta chain) sequence along with its context. MiXCR was run by TCRdb on the RT-PCR reads, yielding one entry per CDR3 protein. The sample shows roughly 570,000 distinct CDR3 sequences, 10% to 15% of them seen only once. Trimming shortened V by 2 bases and J by 0 bases, and 10 bases separated the two germline ends. Per the germline V gene, CDR1 is DFQATT and CDR2 is SNEGSKA (reference sequence). The CDR3 has 14 residues. The entry originates in a study of response to subunit inactivated influenza vaccine. The rearrangement links TRBV20-1 to TRBJ1-1; D is perhaps TRBD1 (6 bases). The TCR originated in a man aged 45-60 years who received an inactivated influenza vaccine. The source material was PBMCs from blood, sampled roughly 48 days after vaccination. The CDR3 bases are TGCAGTGCTAGACGTGGGGACATGAACACTGAAGCTTTCTTT. It yields the protein CSARRGDMNTEAFF.